What follows are 11 T cell receptor beta chains derived from one specimen sequenced in a study of early T cells in non-severe SARS-CoV-2 infection. MiXCR was run by TCRdb on the 5' RACE reads, yielding one entry per CDR3 protein. This sample has approximately 34,000 distinct CDR3 sequences, with about 7.4% found just once. The sequencing here drew on whole blood, taken at baseline. All receptors come from an adult who was a healthcare worker with PCR-confirmed SARS-CoV-2 infection or an uninfected control (not recorded which).

This clonotype occurred a few times. The CDR3 loop is CASSPPRRALGNSPLHF. The CDR3 nucleotides read TGTGCCAGCAGCCCCCCTAGGAGAGCCCTTGGAAATTCACCCCTCCACTTT. V and J are TRBV3-1 and TRBJ1-6; D is ambiguous. The CDR3 length is 17 residues. Germline values: CDR1 LGHDT, CDR2 YNNKEL (reference sequence). V was trimmed by 4 bases and J by 7 bases, leaving 20 bases between them.

This clonotype has just a few counts. The chain joins TRBV20-1 to TRBJ1-4; D may be TRBD1 (5 bases). Germline-derived CDR1 and CDR2 are DFQATT and SNEGSKA (reference sequence). Trimming pared 0 bases from V and 8 bases from J, leaving 10 bases between. The CDR3 runs to 13 residues. Here the CDR3 DNA reads TGCAGTGCTAGAGAGTCTGGGGGAGAAAAACTGTTTTTT. Protein product: CSARESGGEKLFF.

At least ten counts were recorded for this clonotype. V gene TRBV6-1 combines with J gene TRBJ1-2; possibly TRBD1 for D (5 bases). This CDR3 is 12 amino acids long. Germline V gives CDR1 MNHNS, CDR2 SASEGT. V was trimmed by 2 bases and J by 8 bases, leaving 9 bases between them. Written as DNA, the CDR3 is TGTGCCAGCAGTGAAAAGGGGCAAGGCTACACCTTC. Translated, it gives CASSEKGQGYTF.

There are many counts of this clonotype. The genes are TRBV7-9 and TRBJ1-1; D gene uncertain. V was trimmed by 5 bases and J by 1 base, leaving 14 bases between them. CDR1 and CDR2 from the germline V gene are SEHNR and FQNEAQ (reference sequence). The CDR3 has 15 amino acids. CDR3 amino acids: CASSPVGVANTEAFF. CDR3 DNA sequence: TGTGCCAGCAGCCCGGTCGGGGTTGCGAACACTGAAGCTTTCTTT. Using reference TRBV7-9 and TRBJ1-1 for the parts outside the CDR3, the full variable domain is DTGVSQNPRHKITKRGQNVTFRCDPISEHNRLYWYRQTLGQGPEFLTYFQNEAQLEKSRLLSDRFSAERPKGSFSTLEIQRTEQGDSAMYLCASSPVGVANTEAFFGQGTRLTVV.

The table lists this clonotype with many counts. This CDR3 is CASSSGKDQYF. The CDR3, as DNA: TGTGCCAGCAGTTCCGGGAAAGACCAGTACTTC. V is TRBV12-3 or TRBV12-4 and J is TRBJ2-5; tentatively, D is TRBD2 (5 bases). The CDR3 extends over 11 amino acids. V was pared by 4 bases and J by 10 bases, with 10 bases between.

This clonotype was recorded a few times. The chain recombines TRBV5-1 with TRBJ1-1; D uncertain. The ends were cut back, 4 bases at V and 1 base at J, with 14 bases in the middle. Germline-derived CDR1 and CDR2 are SGHRS and YFSETQ. This CDR3 is 15 amino acids long. The CDR3 loop reads CASSRSANENTEAFF. In nucleotides, the CDR3 is TGCGCCAGCAGCCGCTCCGCAAATGAGAACACTGAAGCTTTCTTT.

By share, this clonotype counts as medium-sized. This chain joins TRBV18 and TRBJ1-1; no definite D call. The CDR3 is 15 amino acids. From germline, CDR1 is KGHSH and CDR2 LQKENI. Trimming took off 5 bases at V and 3 bases at J, with 16 bases between the two ends. CDR3 sequence: CASSNTPVWDTEAFF. The CDR3 nucleotides read TGTGCCAGCTCAAATACTCCGGTATGGGACACTGAAGCTTTCTTT.

This clonotype was picked up many times. The rearrangement joins TRBV10-1 to TRBJ1-1, with D possibly matching TRBD1 (6 bases). The CDR3 length is 15 residues. The germline CDR1 and CDR2 sequences are WNHNN and SYGVQD (reference sequence). V gave up 0 bases and J gave up 1 base, with 9 bases separating them. DNA for the CDR3: TGCGCCAGCAGTGAGTCGAACAGGGCGAACACTGAAGCTTTCTTT. Protein sequence: CASSESNRANTEAFF.

The J gene is TRBJ2-7, the V gene TRBV5-1, with D possibly called TRBD1 or TRBD2 (5 bases each). V was trimmed by 1 base and J by 2 bases, leaving 22 bases between them. The CDR3 contains 18 residues. CDR1 is SGHRS and CDR2 is YFSETQ in the germline V gene. The DNA of the CDR3 is TGCGCCAGCAGCTTGAAAAGCATGGGGGACCGATTAACCTACGAGCAGTACTTC. It specifies CASSLKSMGDRLTYEQYF. Based on the CDR3 plus reference TRBV5-1 and TRBJ2-7, the full variable domain is KAGVTQTPRYLIKTRGQQVTLSCSPISGHRSVSWYQQTPGQGLQFLFEYFSETQRNKGNFPGRFSGRQFSNSRSEMNVSTLELGDSALYLCASSLKSMGDRLTYEQYFGPGTRLTVT.

This clonotype came up many times. The CDR3 nucleotides are TGCGCCAGCAGTGAGTCGGCGGGTGGTTACAATGAGCAGTTCTTC. This translates into CASSESAGGYNEQFF. This rearrangement joins TRBV10-1 to TRBJ2-1, with a tentative D call TRBD2 (5 bases). This CDR3 has 15 residues. Between the trimmed V and J ends, which lost 0 bases and 4 bases, there was a span of 10 bases. From germline, CDR1 is WNHNN and CDR2 SYGVQD (reference sequence).

The chain carries TRBV20-1 and TRBJ2-1; 7 bases match TRBD2. Germline CDR1 is DFQATT and CDR2 is SNEGSKA (reference sequence). The length of the CDR3 is 14 residues. The V segment lost 5 bases and the J segment 8 bases; nucleotides outside the gene matches: 12. The CDR3: CSAVSRTSVYEQFF. DNA of the CDR3: TGCAGTGCTGTGAGCAGGACTAGTGTGTATGAGCAGTTCTTC.